What follows describes a single T cell receptor beta chain. Its antigen is undetermined. The ends were cut back, 6 bases at V and 0 bases at J, with 17 bases in the middle. The germline V gene encodes CDR1 LNHDA and CDR2 SQIVND (reference sequence). The CDR3 contains 16 residues. Assay used: immunoSEQ multiplex PCR; TCRdb lists only in-frame clones, some missing. Of about 140,000 clones in the sample, roughly 92% were seen once. The entry originates in a study of T cell responses to AZD1222 COVID-19 vaccine. Findings and limits, study-wide: The study found vaccine-associated CD4 TCRs spanning spike, dominant at 160-218 and 743-854. Clonal diversity was possibly underestimated, and white British individuals and females predominated among donors.

This specimen consisted of peripheral blood, obtained on day 0 of AZD1222 vaccination. The sequence came from an adult in good health. The gene calls are TRBV19 and TRBJ1-2; D remains unclear. The CDR3 spells CASSPPGFYPNYGYTF. CDR3 nucleotides: TGTGCCAGTAGCCCTCCAGGCTTTTATCCTAACTATGGCTACACCTTC.